Sequencing of this TCR beta chain was carried out in a study of blood T cell repertoires in COVID-19. As for the study in general: Material from acute and convalescent COVID-19 was sourced from the United States, Italy and Spain. PBMCs, B-cell-depleted T cells, or T cells were the source of the cDNA or gDNA that made up the material.

In the authors' workflow: Cell counts per sample came from amplifying reference gene primers. Produced via immunoSEQ multiplex PCR; TCRdb's table is partial and in-frame only. V, J and clone size were drawn from that table, and D and trimming were deduced from the DNA. The sample lists 230,000 or so clones; over 75% were seen once. Trimming stripped 8 bases from V and 2 bases from J, with 4 bases between. Germline loops: CDR1 MNHEY, CDR2 SVGAGI. CDR3 size: 11 residues. Sequencing was done on a sample of peripheral blood. The source of this sequence is a man aged 35 to 55 with active or convalescent COVID-19. This chain connects TRBV6-5 to TRBJ2-1, with D unclear. The CDR3 here is CASQTYNEQFF. DNA of the CDR3: TGTGCCAGCCAAACCTACAATGAGCAGTTCTTC.